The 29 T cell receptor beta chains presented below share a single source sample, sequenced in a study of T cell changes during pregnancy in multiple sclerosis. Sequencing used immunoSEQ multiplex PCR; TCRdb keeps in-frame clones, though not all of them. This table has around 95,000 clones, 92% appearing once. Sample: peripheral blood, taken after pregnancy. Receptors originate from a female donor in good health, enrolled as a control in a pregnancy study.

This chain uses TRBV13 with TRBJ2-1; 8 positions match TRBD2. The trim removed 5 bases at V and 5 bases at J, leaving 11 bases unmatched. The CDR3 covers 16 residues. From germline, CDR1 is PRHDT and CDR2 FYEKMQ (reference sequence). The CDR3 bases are TGTGCCAGCAGCCTTCTGACTAGCGACTTAGACAATGAGCAGTTCTTC. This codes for CASSLLTSDLDNEQFF.

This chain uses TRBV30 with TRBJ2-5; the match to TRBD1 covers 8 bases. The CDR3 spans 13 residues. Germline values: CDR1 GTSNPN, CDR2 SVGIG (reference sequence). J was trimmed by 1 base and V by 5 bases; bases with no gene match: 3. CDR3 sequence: CAWDRGGQETQYF. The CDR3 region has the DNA TGTGCCTGGGACAGGGGCGGCCAAGAGACCCAGTACTTC. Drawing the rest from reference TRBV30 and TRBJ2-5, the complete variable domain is SQTIHQWPATLVQPVGSPLSLECTVEGTSNPNLYWYRQAAGRGLQLLFYSVGIGQISSEVPQNLSASRPQDRQFILSSKKLLLSDSGFYLCAWDRGGQETQYFGPGTRLLVL.

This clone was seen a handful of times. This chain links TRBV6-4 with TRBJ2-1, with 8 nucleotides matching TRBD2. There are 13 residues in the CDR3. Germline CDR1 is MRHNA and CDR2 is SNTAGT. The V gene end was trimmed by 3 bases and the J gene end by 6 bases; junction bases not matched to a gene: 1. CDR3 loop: CASSETSVNEQFF. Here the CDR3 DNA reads TGTGCCAGCAGTGAGACTAGCGTCAATGAGCAGTTCTTC.

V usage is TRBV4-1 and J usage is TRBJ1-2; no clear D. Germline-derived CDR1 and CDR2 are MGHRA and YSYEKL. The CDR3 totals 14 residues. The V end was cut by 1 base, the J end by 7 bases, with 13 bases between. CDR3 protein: CASSQVGLAPGYTF. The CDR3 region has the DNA TGCGCCAGCAGCCAAGTCGGGCTAGCTCCTGGCTACACCTTC.

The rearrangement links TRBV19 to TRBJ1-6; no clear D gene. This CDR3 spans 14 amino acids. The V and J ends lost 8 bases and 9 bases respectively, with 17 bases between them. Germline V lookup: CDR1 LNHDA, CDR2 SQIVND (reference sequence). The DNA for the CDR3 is TGTGCCAGTGCTACGGTGTCGGGAGGTTCACCCCTCCACTTT. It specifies CASATVSGGSPLHF.

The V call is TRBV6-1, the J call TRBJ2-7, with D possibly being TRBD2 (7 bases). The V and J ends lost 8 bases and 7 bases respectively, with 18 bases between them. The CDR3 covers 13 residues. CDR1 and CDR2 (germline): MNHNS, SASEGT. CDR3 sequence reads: CASWGGALGEQYF. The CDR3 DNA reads TGTGCCAGCTGGGGGGGGGCGCTTGGAGAGCAGTACTTC.

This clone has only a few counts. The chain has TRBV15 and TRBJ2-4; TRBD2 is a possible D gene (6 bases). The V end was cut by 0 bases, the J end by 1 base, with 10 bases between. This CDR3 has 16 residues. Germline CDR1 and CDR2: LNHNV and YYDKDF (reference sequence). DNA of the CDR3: TGTGCCACCAGCAGAGATGAGGAGGGGGCCAAAAACATTCAGTACTTC. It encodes CATSRDEEGAKNIQYF. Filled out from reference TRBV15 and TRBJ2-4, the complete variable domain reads DAMVIQNPRYQVTQFGKPVTLSCSQTLNHNVMYWYQQKSSQAPKLLFHYYDKDFNNEADTPDNFQSRRPNTSFCFLDIRSPGLGDTAMYLCATSRDEEGAKNIQYFGAGTRLSVL.

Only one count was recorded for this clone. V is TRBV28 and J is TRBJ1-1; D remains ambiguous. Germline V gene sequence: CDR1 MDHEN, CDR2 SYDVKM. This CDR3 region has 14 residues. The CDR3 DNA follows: TGTGCTTCCCGGGGTGGGGATAAGAACACTGAAGCTTTCTTT. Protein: CASRGGDKNTEAFF.

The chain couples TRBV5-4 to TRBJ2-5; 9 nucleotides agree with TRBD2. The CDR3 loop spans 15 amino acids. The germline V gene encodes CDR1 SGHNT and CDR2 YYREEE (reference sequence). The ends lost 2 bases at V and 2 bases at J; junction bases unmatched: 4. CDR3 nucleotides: TGTGCCAGCAGCTTCGGCGGGGGGGGTCAAGAGACCCAGTACTTC. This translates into CASSFGGGGQETQYF. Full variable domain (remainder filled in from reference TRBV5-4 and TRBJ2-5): ETGVTQSPTHLIKTRGQQVTLRCSSQSGHNTVSWYQQALGQGPQFIFQYYREEENGRGNFPPRFSGLQFPNYSSELNVNALELDDSALYLCASSFGGGGQETQYFGPGTRLLVL.

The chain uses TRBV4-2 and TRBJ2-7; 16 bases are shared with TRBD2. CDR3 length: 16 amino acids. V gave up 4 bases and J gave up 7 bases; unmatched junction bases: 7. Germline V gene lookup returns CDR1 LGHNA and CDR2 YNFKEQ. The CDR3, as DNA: TGTGCCAGCAGCCCGGGGACTAGCGGGGGGGCGGGGGAGCAGTACTTC. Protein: CASSPGTSGGAGEQYF.

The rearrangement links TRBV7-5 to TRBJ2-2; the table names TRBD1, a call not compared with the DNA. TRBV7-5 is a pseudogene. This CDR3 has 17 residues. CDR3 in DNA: TGTGCCAGAAGCTGGGCACAATATGACGACGGCACCGGGGAGCTGTTTTTT. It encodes CARSWAQYDDGTGELFF.

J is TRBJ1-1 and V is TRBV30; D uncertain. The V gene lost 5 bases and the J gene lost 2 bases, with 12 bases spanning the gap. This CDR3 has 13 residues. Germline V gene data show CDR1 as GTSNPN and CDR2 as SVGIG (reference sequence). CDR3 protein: CAWDGGSNTEAFF. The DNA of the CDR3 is TGTGCCTGGGACGGAGGGTCTAACACTGAAGCTTTCTTT.

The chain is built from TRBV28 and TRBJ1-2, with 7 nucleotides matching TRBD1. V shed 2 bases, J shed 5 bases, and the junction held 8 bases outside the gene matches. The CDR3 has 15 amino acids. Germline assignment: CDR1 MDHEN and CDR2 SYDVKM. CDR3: CASSLAVAGGYGYTF. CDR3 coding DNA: TGTGCCAGCAGTTTAGCCGTCGCAGGGGGATATGGCTACACCTTC.

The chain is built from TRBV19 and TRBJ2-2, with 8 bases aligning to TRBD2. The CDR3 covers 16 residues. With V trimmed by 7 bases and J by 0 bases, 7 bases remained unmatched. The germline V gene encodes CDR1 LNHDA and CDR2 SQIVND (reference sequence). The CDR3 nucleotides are TGTGCCAGTACCTCACTAGCGGCCGCGAACACCGGGGAGCTGTTTTTT. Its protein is CASTSLAAANTGELFF.

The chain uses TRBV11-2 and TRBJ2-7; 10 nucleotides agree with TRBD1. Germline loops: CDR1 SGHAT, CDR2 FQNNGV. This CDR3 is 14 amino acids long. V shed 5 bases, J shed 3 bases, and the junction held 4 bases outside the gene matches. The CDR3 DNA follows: TGTGCCAGCAGCCCAAGGACAGGGGGCTACGAGCAGTACTTC. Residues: CASSPRTGGYEQYF.

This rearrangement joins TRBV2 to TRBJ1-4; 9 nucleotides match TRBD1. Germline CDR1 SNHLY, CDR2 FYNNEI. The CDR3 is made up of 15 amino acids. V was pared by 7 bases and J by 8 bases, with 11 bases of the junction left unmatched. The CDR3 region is CASTLDRGQSEKLFF. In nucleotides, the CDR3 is TGTGCCAGCACCTTGGACAGGGGTCAGTCGGAAAAACTGTTTTTT.

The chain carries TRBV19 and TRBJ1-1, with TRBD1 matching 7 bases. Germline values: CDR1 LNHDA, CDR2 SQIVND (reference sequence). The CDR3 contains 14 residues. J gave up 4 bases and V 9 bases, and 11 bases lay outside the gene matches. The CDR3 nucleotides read TGTGCCAGCGCCCCCGGTCAGGGGGGCACTGAAGCTTTCTTT. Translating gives CASAPGQGGTEAFF.

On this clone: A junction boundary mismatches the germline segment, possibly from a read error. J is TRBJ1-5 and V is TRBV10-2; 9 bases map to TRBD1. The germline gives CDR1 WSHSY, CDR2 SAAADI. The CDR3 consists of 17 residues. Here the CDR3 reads CATSRGTGSSWNQPQHF. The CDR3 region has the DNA TGCGCCACCAGTCGGGGGACAGGGTCCTCTTGGAATCAGCCCCAGCATTTT.

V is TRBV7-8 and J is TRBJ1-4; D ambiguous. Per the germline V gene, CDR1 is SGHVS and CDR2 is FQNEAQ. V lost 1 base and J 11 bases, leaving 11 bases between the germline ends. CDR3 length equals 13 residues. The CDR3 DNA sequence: TGTGCCAGCAGCTTAGGCTCCCTAACTAAACTGTTTTTT. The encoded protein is CASSLGSLTKLFF.

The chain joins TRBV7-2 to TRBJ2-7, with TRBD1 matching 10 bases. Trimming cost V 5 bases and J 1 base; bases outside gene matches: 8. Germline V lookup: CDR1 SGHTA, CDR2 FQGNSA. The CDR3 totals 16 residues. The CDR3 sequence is CASSEPGQGSSYEQYF. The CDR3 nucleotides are TGTGCCAGCAGCGAACCGGGACAGGGGTCTTCCTACGAGCAGTACTTC.

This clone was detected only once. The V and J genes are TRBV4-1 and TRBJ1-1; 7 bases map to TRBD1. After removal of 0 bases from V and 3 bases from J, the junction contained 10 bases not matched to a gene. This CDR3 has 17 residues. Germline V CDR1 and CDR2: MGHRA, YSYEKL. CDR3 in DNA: TGCGCCAGCAGCCAAGACCCCCTTGGAGGGACAGACACTGAAGCTTTCTTT. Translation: CASSQDPLGGTDTEAFF.

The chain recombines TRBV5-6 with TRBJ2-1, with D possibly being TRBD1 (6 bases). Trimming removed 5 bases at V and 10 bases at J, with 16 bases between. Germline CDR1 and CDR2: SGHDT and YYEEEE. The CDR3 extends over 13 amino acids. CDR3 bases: TGTGCCAGCAGGAATGGACAGACCGGGGAGCAGTTCTTC. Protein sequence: CASRNGQTGEQFF.

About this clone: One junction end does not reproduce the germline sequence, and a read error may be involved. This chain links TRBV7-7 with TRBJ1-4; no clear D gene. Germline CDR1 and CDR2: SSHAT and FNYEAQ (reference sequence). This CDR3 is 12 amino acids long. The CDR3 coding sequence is TGTGCTAGCAGCGACACGTTTGGAAAACTGTTTTTT. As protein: CASSDTFGKLFF. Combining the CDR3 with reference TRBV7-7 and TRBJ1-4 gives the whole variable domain GAGVSQSPRYKVTKRGQDVTLRCDPISSHATLYWYQQALGQGPEFLTYFNYEAQPDKSGLPSDRFSAERPEGSISTLTIQRTEQRDSAMYRCASSDTFGKLFFGSGTQLSVL.

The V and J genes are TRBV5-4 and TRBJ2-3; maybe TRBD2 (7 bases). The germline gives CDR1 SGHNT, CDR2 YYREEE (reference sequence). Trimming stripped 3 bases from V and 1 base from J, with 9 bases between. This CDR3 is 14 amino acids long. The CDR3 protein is CASSWGGRTDTQYF. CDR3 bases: TGTGCCAGCAGCTGGGGGGGCCGCACAGATACGCAGTATTTT.

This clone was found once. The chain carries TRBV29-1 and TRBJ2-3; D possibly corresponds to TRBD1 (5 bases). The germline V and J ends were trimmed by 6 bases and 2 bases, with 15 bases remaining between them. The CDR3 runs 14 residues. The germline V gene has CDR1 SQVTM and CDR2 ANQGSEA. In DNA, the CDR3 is TGCAGCGTCGCGGATAGACAGTACACAGATACGCAGTATTTT. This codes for CSVADRQYTDTQYF.

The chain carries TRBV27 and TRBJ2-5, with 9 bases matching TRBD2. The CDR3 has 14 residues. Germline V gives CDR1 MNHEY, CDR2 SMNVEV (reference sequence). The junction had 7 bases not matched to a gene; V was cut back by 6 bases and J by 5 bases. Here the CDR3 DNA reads TGTGCCAGCAGACCGGGACTAGCTCATGAGACCCAGTACTTC. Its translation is CASRPGLAHETQYF.

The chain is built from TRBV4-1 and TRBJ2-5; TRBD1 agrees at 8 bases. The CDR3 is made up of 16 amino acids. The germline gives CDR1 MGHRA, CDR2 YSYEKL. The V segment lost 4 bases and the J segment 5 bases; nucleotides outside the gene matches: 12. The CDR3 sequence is CASSPGTGESWETQYF. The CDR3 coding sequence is TGCGCCAGCAGCCCAGGGACAGGCGAAAGTTGGGAGACCCAGTACTTC.

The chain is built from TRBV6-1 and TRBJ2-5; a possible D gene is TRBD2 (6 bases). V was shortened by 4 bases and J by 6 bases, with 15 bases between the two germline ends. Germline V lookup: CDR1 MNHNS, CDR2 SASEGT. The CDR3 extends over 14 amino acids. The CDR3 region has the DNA TGTGCCAGCAGTGTGGGCCTAGCGCCAAAGACCCAGTACTTC. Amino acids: CASSVGLAPKTQYF.

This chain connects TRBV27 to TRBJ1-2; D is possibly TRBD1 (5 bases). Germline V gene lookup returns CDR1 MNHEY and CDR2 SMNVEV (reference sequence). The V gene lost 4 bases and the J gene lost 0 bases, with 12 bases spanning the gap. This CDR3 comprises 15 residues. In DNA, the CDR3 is TGTGCCAGCAGTTCAGTCATAGGGGCTAACTATGGCTACACCTTC. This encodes CASSSVIGANYGYTF.